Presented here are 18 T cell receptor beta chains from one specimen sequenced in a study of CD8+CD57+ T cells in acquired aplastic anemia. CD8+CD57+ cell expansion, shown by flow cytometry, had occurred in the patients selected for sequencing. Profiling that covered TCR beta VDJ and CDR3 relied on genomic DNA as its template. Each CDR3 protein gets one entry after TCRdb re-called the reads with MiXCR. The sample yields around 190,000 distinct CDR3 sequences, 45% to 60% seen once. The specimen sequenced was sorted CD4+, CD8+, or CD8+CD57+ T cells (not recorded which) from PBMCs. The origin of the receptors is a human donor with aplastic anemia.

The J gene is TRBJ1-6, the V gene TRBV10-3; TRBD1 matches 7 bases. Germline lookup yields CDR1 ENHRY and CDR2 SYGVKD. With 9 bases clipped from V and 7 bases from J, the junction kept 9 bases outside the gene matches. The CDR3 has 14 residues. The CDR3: CAIDDRAGNSPLHF. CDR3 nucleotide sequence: TGTGCCATAGACGACAGGGCAGGGAATTCACCCCTCCACTTT.

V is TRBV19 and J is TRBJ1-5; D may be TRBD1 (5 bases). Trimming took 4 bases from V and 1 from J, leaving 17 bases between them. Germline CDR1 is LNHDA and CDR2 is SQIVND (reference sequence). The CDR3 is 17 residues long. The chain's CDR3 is CASSSPPGTTSNQPQHF. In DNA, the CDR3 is TGTGCCAGTAGTAGCCCACCGGGGACGACCAGCAATCAGCCCCAGCATTTT.

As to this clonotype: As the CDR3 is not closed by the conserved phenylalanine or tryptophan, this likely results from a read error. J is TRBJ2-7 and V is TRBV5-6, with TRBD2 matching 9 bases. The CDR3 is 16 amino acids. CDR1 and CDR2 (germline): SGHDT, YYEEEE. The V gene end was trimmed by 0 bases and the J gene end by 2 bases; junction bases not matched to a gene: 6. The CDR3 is CASSLVAGASAYEQYS. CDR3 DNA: TGTGCCAGCAGCTTGGTAGCGGGGGCATCAGCCTACGAGCAGTACTCC.

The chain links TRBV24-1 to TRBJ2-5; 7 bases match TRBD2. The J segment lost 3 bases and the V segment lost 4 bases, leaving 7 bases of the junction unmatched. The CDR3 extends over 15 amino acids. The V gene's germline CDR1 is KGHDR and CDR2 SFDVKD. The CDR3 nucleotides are TGTGCCACCAGTGACCTACCGGGACTAAAAGAGACCCAGTACTTC. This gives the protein CATSDLPGLKETQYF.

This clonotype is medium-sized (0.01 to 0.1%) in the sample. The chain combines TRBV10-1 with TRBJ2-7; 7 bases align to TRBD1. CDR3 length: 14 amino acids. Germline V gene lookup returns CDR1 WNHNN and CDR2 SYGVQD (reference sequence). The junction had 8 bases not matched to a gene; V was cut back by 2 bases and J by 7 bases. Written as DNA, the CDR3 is TGCGCCAGCAGTGAGCCGACAGGGTGTAGGGAGCAGTACTTC. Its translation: CASSEPTGCREQYF.

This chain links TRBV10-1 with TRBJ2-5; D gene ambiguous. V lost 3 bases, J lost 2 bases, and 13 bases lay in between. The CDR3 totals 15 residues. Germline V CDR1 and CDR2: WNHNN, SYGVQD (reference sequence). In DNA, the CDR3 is TGCGCCAGCAGTGATGGAACAAATGATCAAGAGACCCAGTACTTC. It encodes CASSDGTNDQETQYF.

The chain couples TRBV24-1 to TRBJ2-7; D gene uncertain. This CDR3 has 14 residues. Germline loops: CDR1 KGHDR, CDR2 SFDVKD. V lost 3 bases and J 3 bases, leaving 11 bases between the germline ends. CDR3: CATSDTTVNYEQYF. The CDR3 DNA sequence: TGTGCCACCAGTGATACTACAGTGAACTACGAGCAGTACTTC.

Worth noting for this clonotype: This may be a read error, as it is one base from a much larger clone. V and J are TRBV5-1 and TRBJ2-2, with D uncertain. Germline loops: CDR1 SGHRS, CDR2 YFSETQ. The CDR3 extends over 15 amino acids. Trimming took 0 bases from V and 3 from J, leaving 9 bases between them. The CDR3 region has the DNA TGCGCCAGCAGCTTGGACCTGGCGGACACCGGGGAGCTGTTTTTT. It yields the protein CASSLDLADTGELFF.

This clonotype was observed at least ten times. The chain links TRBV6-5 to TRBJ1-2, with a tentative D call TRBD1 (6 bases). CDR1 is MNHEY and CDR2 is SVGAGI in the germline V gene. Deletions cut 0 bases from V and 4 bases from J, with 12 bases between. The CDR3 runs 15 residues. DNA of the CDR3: TGTGCCAGCAGTTACTCTTTAGGGGGTGCCTATGGCTACACCTTC. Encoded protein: CASSYSLGGAYGYTF.

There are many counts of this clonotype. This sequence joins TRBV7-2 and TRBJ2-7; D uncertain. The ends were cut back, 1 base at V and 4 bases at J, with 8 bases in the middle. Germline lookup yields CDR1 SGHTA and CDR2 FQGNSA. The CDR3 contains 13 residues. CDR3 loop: CASSLVRAYEQYF. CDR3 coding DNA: TGTGCCAGCAGCTTAGTTCGGGCTTACGAGCAGTACTTC. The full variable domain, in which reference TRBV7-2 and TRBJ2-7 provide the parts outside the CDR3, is GAGVSQSPSNKVTEKGKDVELRCDPISGHTALYWYRQSLGQGLEFLIYFQGNSAPDKSGLPSDRFSAERTGGSVSTLTIQRTQQEDSAVYLCASSLVRAYEQYFGPGTRLTVT.

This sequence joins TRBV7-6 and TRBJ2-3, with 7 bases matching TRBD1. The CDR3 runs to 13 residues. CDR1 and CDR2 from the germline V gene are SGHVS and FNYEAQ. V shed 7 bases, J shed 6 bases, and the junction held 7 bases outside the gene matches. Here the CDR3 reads CASTDRAGDTQYF. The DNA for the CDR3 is TGTGCCAGCACAGACAGGGCAGGCGATACGCAGTATTTT.

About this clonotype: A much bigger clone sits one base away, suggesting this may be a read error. CDR3 loop: CASRRTENQPQHF. Here the CDR3 DNA reads TGTGCCAGCAGACGGACAGAAAATCAGCCCCAGCATTTT. The V call is TRBV6-1, the J call TRBJ1-5; tentatively, D is TRBD1 (6 bases). The length of the CDR3 is 13 residues. The germline V gene encodes CDR1 MNHNS and CDR2 SASEGT. Trimming cost V 6 bases and J 4 bases, with 10 bases left between them.

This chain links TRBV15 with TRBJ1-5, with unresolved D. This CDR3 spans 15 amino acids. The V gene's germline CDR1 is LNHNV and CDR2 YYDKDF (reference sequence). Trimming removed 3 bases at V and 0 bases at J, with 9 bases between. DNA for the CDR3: TGTGCCACCAGCAGGGCCCCAAATAGCAATCAGCCCCAGCATTTT. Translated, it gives CATSRAPNSNQPQHF. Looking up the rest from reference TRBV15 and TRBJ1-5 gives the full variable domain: DAMVIQNPRYQVTQFGKPVTLSCSQTLNHNVMYWYQQKSSQAPKLLFHYYDKDFNNEADTPDNFQSRRPNTSFCFLDIRSPGLGDTAMYLCATSRAPNSNQPQHFGDGTRLSIL.

The CDR3 DNA is TGTGCCAGCTCACCACCGACTAGCGACAGCACAGATACGCAGTATTTT. This codes for CASSPPTSDSTDTQYF. The V call is TRBV18, the J call TRBJ2-3; 8 nucleotides agree with TRBD2. Germline V gene lookup returns CDR1 KGHSH and CDR2 LQKENI. The J segment lost 0 bases and the V segment lost 0 bases, leaving 2 bases of the junction unmatched. This CDR3 is 16 amino acids long.

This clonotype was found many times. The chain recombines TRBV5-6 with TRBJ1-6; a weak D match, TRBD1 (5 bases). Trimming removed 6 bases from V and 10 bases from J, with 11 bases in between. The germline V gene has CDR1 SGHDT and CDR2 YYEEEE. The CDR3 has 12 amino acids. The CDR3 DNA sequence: TGTGCCAGCACCCGACAGAGGTCACCCCTCCACTTT. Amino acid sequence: CASTRQRSPLHF.

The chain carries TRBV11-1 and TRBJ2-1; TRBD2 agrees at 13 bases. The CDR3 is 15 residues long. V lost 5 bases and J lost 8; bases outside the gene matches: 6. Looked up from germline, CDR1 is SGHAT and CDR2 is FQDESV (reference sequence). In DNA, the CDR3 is TGTGCCAGCAGCGTTACTAGCGGGGGGGCCGATGAGCAGTTCTTC. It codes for CASSVTSGGADEQFF.

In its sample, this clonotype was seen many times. CDR3 sequence reads: CASSKERNTEAFF. As DNA, the CDR3 is TGTGCCAGTAGTAAGGAGAGGAACACTGAAGCTTTCTTT. This rearrangement joins TRBV19 to TRBJ1-1, with unresolved D. CDR1 and CDR2 from the germline V gene are LNHDA and SQIVND (reference sequence). CDR3 length: 13 amino acids. Trimming removed 4 bases at V and 1 base at J, with 7 bases between.

As DNA, the CDR3 is TGTGCCAGCAGCCCAGTGACCGTTGGGTCGCAGTACTTC. Its translation is CASSPVTVGSQYF. V and J are TRBV7-2 and TRBJ2-7, with D unclear. The CDR3 loop spans 13 amino acids. Germline CDR1 and CDR2: SGHTA and FQGNSA. The ends were cut back, 5 bases at V and 9 bases at J, with 17 bases in the middle.